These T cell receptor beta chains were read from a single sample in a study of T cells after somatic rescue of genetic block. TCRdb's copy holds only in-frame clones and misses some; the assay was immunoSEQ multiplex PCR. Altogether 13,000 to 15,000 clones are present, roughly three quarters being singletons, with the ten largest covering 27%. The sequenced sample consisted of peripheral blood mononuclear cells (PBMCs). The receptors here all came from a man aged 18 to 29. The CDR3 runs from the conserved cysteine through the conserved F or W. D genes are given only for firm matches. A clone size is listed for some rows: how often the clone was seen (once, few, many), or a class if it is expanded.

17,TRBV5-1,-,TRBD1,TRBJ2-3,TGCGCCAGCAGCTTGAGGCCACAGGGGATAAGCACAGATACGCAGTATTTT,CASSLRPQGISTDTQYF
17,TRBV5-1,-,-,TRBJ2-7,TGCGCCAGCAGCTTCCTCCCCTTTGGACTAACCTTCTACGAGCAGTACTTC,CASSFLPFGLTFYEQYF
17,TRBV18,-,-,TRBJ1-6,TGTGCCAGCTCACCGAACACCCTTAGCTCCTATAATTCACCCCTCCACTTT,CASSPNTLSSYNSPLHF
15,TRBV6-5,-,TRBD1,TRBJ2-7,TGTGCCAGCAGTTTCCATCGGACAGGGAAGGGCGAGCAGTACTTC,CASSFHRTGKGEQYF
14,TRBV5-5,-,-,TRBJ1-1,TGTGCCAGCAGCTTCCCCTTAAAGGACACTGAAGCTTTCTTT,CASSFPLKDTEAFF
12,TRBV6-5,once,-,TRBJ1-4,TGTGCCTCGCAGGGGACTAATGAAAAACTGTTTTTT,CASQGTNEKLFF
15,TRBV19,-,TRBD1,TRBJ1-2,TGTGCCAGTAGAAGAGGGGACAGGGGGCCCGATGGCTACACCTTC,CASRRGDRGPDGYTF
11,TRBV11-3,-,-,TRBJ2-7,TGTGCCAGCCGGACCCCCTACGAGCAGTACTTC,CASRTPYEQYF
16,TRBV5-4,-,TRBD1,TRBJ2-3,TGTGCCAGCAGCATGGGACAGGGGGCGACCCCAGATACGCAGTATTTT,CASSMGQGATPDTQYF
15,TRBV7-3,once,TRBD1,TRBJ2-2,TGTGCCAGCAGCTCGAGGGGGCCAAACACCGGGGAGCTGTTTTTT,CASSSRGPNTGELFF
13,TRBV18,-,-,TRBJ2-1,TGTGCCAGCTCAGGCCCTCAGGGGGGTGAGCAGTTCTTC,CASSGPQGGEQFF
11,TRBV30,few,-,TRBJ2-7,TGTGCCTGGACAGGGGCCTACGAGCAGTACTTC,CAWTGAYEQYF
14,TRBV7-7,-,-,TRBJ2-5,TGTGCCAGCAGCTTATTGGGCAGCCAAGAGACCCAGTACTTC,CASSLLGSQETQYF
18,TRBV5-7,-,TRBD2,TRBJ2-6,TGTGCCAGCAGCCTCCCACTAGCGGGAGGTTCGGGGGCCAACGTCCTGACTTTC,CASSLPLAGGSGANVLTF
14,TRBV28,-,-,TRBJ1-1,TGTGCCAGCAGTTTCAAGACAGTGGACACTGAAGCTTTCTTT,CASSFKTVDTEAFF
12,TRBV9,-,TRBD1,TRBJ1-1,TGTGCCAGCAGCGTAGGACAGGGGGCCGCTTTCTTT,CASSVGQGAAFF
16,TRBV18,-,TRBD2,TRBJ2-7,TGTGCCAGCTCACCTTGGACTAGCGGGGGGGCGGGCGAGCAGTACTTC,CASSPWTSGGAGEQYF
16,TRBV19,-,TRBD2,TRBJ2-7,TGTGCCAGTAGTATAGAAGGACTAGCGGAGACCCACGAGCAGTACTTC,CASSIEGLAETHEQYF
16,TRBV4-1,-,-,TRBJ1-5,TGCGCCAGCAGCCAAGTTCTAGGACAAACGGGTCAGCCCCAGCATTTT,CASSQVLGQTGQPQHF
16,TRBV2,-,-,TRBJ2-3,TGTGCCAGCAGTGAAACCAGGACAGGGAGGGCAGATACGCAGTATTTT,CASSETRTGRADTQYF
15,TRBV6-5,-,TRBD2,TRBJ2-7,TGTGCCAGCAGCCGGGCCGGCGGGGGGCCCCTCGAGCAGTACTTC,CASSRAGGGPLEQYF
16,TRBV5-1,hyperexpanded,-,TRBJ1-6,TGCGCCAGCAGCTCCTATGACGAGGGGTATAATTCACCCCTCCACTTT,CASSSYDEGYNSPLHF
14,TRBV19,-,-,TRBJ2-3,TGTGCCAGTAGTATTAGGCTAGCGAGAGATACGCAGTATTTT,CASSIRLARDTQYF
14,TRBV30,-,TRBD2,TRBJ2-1,TGTGCCTGGAGTCGTGGGGGGGGCTACAATGAGCAGTTCTTC,CAWSRGGGYNEQFF
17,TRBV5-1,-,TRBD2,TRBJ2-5,TGCGCCAGCAGCTTGTTAGCGGGAGTTGGTCGATTAGAGACCCAGTACTTC,CASSLLAGVGRLETQYF
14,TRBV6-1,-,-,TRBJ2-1,TGTGCCAGCAGACTCCCAACTTATTACAATGAGCAGTTCTTC,CASRLPTYYNEQFF
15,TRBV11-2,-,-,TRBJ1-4,TGTGCCAGCAGCCCCCGCGGCGAGACAGCTGAAAAACTGTTTTTT,CASSPRGETAEKLFF
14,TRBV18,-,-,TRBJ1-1,TGTGCCAGCTCACCACAGGGACACAACACTGAAGCTTTCTTT,CASSPQGHNTEAFF
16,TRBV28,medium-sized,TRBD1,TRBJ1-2,TGTGCCAGCAGTTTAAACAGGGGGAATTGGAACTATGGCTACACCTTC,CASSLNRGNWNYGYTF